The 16 T cell receptor beta chains below were found in one sample sequenced in a study of shared clonotypes between healthy human individuals. Assay used: immunoSEQ multiplex PCR; TCRdb lists only in-frame clones, some missing. The table records 600,000 to 750,000 clones, 72% of them present only once. Sequencing input: memory CD4+ T cells sorted from blood. Specified subset: CD45RA-negative fraction. Source of these receptors: a woman aged 25 to 39 in good health.

CDR3 DNA sequence: TGTGCCAGCAGCATGGGACAGGAAAGGGGTGAGCAGTTCTTC. This encodes CASSMGQERGEQFF. This chain links TRBV7-7 with TRBJ2-1; 8 bases fit TRBD1. CDR3 size: 14 residues. From germline, CDR1 is SSHAT and CDR2 FNYEAQ (reference sequence). J lost 9 bases, V lost 5 bases, and 9 bases had no gene match. The whole variable domain, filled in from reference TRBV7-7 and TRBJ2-1, reads GAGVSQSPRYKVTKRGQDVTLRCDPISSHATLYWYQQALGQGPEFLTYFNYEAQPDKSGLPSDRFSAERPEGSISTLTIQRTEQRDSAMYRCASSMGQERGEQFFGPGTRLTVL.

The chain links TRBV25-1 to TRBJ2-7; D may be TRBD1 (6 bases). Between the trimmed V and J ends, which lost 5 bases and 4 bases, there was a span of 12 bases. The germline V gene encodes CDR1 MGHDK and CDR2 SYGVNS. CDR3 length equals 13 residues. CDR3 protein: CASSPSRGYEQYF. The CDR3 nucleotides are TGTGCCAGCAGTCCCTCCAGGGGATACGAGCAGTACTTC.

The V gene is TRBV5-4, the J gene TRBJ2-1; D is possibly TRBD2 (6 bases). The CDR3 contains 15 residues. CDR1 is SGHNT and CDR2 is YYREEE in the germline V gene (reference sequence). V lost 5 bases and J 7 bases, leaving 19 bases between the germline ends. The CDR3 sequence is CASSLQPGVLNEQFF. As DNA, the CDR3 is TGTGCCAGCAGTCTGCAGCCGGGAGTATTGAATGAGCAGTTCTTC. The full variable domain, with the rest looked up from reference TRBV5-4 and TRBJ2-1, is ETGVTQSPTHLIKTRGQQVTLRCSSQSGHNTVSWYQQALGQGPQFIFQYYREEENGRGNFPPRFSGLQFPNYSSELNVNALELDDSALYLCASSLQPGVLNEQFFGPGTRLTVL.

The V gene is TRBV25-1, the J gene TRBJ2-1; D is possibly TRBD1 (6 bases). The CDR3 sequence is 17 residues long. CDR1 is MGHDK and CDR2 is SYGVNS in the germline V gene. Trimming took 1 base from V and 1 from J, leaving 14 bases between them. CDR3 sequence reads: CASSESARQGSYNEQFF. Here the CDR3 DNA reads TGTGCCAGCAGTGAATCGGCGCGGCAGGGGTCCTACAATGAGCAGTTCTTC. The full variable domain, its missing parts supplied by reference TRBV25-1 and TRBJ2-1, is EADIYQTPRYLVIGTGKKITLECSQTMGHDKMYWYQQDPGMELHLIHYSYGVNSTEKGDLSSESTVSRIRTEHFPLTLESARPSHTSQYLCASSESARQGSYNEQFFGPGTRLTVL.

The chain carries TRBV7-2 and TRBJ2-1, with a weak D call TRBD2 (6 bases). Between the trimmed V and J ends, which lost 5 bases and 6 bases, there was a span of 14 bases. CDR1 and CDR2 from the germline V gene are SGHTA and FQGNSA. The CDR3 length is 14 residues. The CDR3 nucleotides read TGTGCCAGCAGCCAAGGGAACGGGGGCAATGAGCAGTTCTTC. Amino acid sequence: CASSQGNGGNEQFF. Filled out from reference TRBV7-2 and TRBJ2-1, the complete variable domain reads GAGVSQSPSNKVTEKGKDVELRCDPISGHTALYWYRQSLGQGLEFLIYFQGNSAPDKSGLPSDRFSAERTGGSVSTLTIQRTQQEDSAVYLCASSQGNGGNEQFFGPGTRLTVL.

The J gene is TRBJ1-6, the V gene TRBV7-3; D possibly corresponds to TRBD1 (5 bases). The ends were cut back, 1 base at V and 14 bases at J, with 12 bases in the middle. Looked up from germline, CDR1 is SGHTA and CDR2 is FQGTGA. The CDR3 sequence is 13 residues long. The CDR3 sequence is CASSLMQGSALHF. The DNA for the CDR3 is TGTGCCAGCAGCTTAATGCAGGGTTCTGCCCTCCACTTT.

This sequence joins TRBV5-6 and TRBJ1-5, with 9 nucleotides matching TRBD1. CDR1 and CDR2 from the germline V gene are SGHDT and YYEEEE. The CDR3 runs 17 residues. V shed 0 bases, J shed 4 bases, and the junction held 8 bases outside the gene matches. The CDR3 is CASSLDGTGPGNQPQHF. The CDR3 DNA reads as TGTGCCAGCAGCTTGGACGGGACAGGGCCTGGGAATCAGCCCCAGCATTTT.

This sequence joins TRBV27 and TRBJ2-7; D unclear. CDR3 length: 15 amino acids. Germline CDR1 reads MNHEY; CDR2 reads SMNVEV (reference sequence). V shed 3 bases and J shed 2 bases, with 14 bases lying between them. The CDR3 coding sequence is TGTGCCAGCAGTTTTGGAGCCGGGTCTACCTACGAGCAGTACTTC. This encodes CASSFGAGSTYEQYF.

The rearrangement joins TRBV7-9 to TRBJ1-4; weak D call: TRBD1 (6 bases). Germline CDR1 and CDR2: SEHNR and FQNEAQ (reference sequence). This CDR3 comprises 17 residues. V lost 4 bases to trimming and J lost 1 base, with 16 bases between them. The CDR3 loop reads CASSSRQDGRTNEKLFF. The CDR3 nucleotides are TGTGCCAGCAGCTCCCGACAGGACGGTAGAACTAATGAAAAACTGTTTTTT.

The CDR3 DNA reads as TGTGCCAGCAGTTGGGTGGGACTCCGGAATGAGCAGTTCTTC. The encoded protein is CASSWVGLRNEQFF. The chain has TRBV6-6 and TRBJ2-1, with D maybe TRBD2 (6 bases). This CDR3 contains 14 residues. Germline CDR1 reads MNHNY; CDR2 reads SVGAGI (reference sequence). Trimming removed 4 bases at V and 7 bases at J, with 14 bases between.

The V gene is TRBV29-1, the J gene TRBJ1-1; D is ambiguous. Per the germline V gene, CDR1 is SQVTM and CDR2 is ANQGSEA. V was clipped by 6 bases and J by 3 bases, with 11 bases between them. The length of the CDR3 is 12 residues. The CDR3 here is CSVQIGDTEAFF. In nucleotides, the CDR3 is TGCAGCGTACAGATTGGGGACACTGAAGCTTTCTTT.

The rearrangement uses TRBV18 and TRBJ1-5; D possibly corresponds to TRBD1 (5 bases). CDR3 length: 14 residues. Trimming removed 3 bases from V and 2 bases from J, with 8 bases in between. Germline CDR1 KGHSH, CDR2 LQKENI. The CDR3 region has the DNA TGTGCCAGCTCACCGCTAGGGGGCAATCAGCCCCAGCATTTT. Residues: CASSPLGGNQPQHF.

The chain employs TRBV25-1 and TRBJ2-1, with 7 bases identical to TRBD2. The ends lost 3 bases at V and 7 bases at J; junction bases unmatched: 6. The germline V gene encodes CDR1 MGHDK and CDR2 SYGVNS. The CDR3 is 14 residues long. CDR3: CASSDPRLANEQFF. The CDR3 DNA follows: TGTGCCAGCAGTGACCCCCGACTAGCTAATGAGCAGTTCTTC.

This clone was seen a few times. The chain links TRBV7-2 to TRBJ2-7; a weak D match, TRBD1 (5 bases). Per the germline V gene, CDR1 is SGHTA and CDR2 is FQGNSA. The CDR3 is made up of 15 amino acids. With 7 bases removed from V and 3 bases from J, the gap between germline ends came to 19 bases. CDR3 DNA sequence: TGTGCCAGCACCTCCCTCGGCAGGGTAAACTACGAGCAGTACTTC. This sequence encodes CASTSLGRVNYEQYF. Variable domain in full (rest from reference TRBV7-2 and TRBJ2-7): GAGVSQSPSNKVTEKGKDVELRCDPISGHTALYWYRQSLGQGLEFLIYFQGNSAPDKSGLPSDRFSAERTGGSVSTLTIQRTQQEDSAVYLCASTSLGRVNYEQYFGPGTRLTVT.

The chain recombines TRBV18 with TRBJ2-3; TRBD2 might be the D (6 bases). The CDR3 spans 17 residues. The germline V gene encodes CDR1 KGHSH and CDR2 LQKENI. The ends were cut back, 3 bases at V and 2 bases at J, with 18 bases in the middle. The CDR3 spells CASSPVRDSDTTDTQYF. Written as DNA, the CDR3 is TGTGCCAGCTCACCGGTCCGGGACTCCGATACCACAGATACGCAGTATTTT.

This clone showed up just a few times. The chain joins TRBV5-1 to TRBJ1-1; D is undetermined. From germline, CDR1 is SGHRS and CDR2 YFSETQ. V was clipped by 4 bases and J by 4 bases, with 17 bases between them. The CDR3 consists of 15 residues. CDR3 bases: TGCGCCAGCAGCGCCTTTGAGGGCGGGAGCACTGAAGCTTTCTTT. This translates into CASSAFEGGSTEAFF.